Shown below are 14 T cell receptor beta chains from a single sample sequenced in a study of CD8+ T cells in alopecia areata. cDNA reverse transcribed from extracted RNA served as the sequencing template. The repertoire was sequenced with immunoSEQ multiplex PCR; TCRdb's copy has only in-frame clones and lacks some. The table has 110,000 to 150,000 clones, roughly 61% seen once. The starting material was CD4+ T cells sorted from blood, obtained at week 0. Every receptor here comes from a human donor with alopecia areata.

This clone appeared a few times. The V and J genes are TRBV5-6 and TRBJ2-7, with 10 positions matching TRBD1. Germline V gene data show CDR1 as SGHDT and CDR2 as YYEEEE. Trimming cost V 0 bases and J 4 bases; bases outside gene matches: 1. This CDR3 region has 14 residues. The CDR3 is CASSLEGQGYEQYF. The DNA of the CDR3 is TGTGCCAGCAGCTTGGAGGGACAGGGGTACGAGCAGTACTTC.

The rearrangement links TRBV5-1 to TRBJ2-4; 8 bases agree with TRBD1. With V trimmed by 0 bases and J by 6 bases, 2 bases remained unmatched. The germline CDR1 and CDR2 sequences are SGHRS and YFSETQ. The CDR3 runs to 14 residues. The CDR3 nucleotides are TGCGCCAGCAGCTTGGGACAGGGGACAAACATTCAGTACTTC. Translation: CASSLGQGTNIQYF.

The chain recombines TRBV7-7 with TRBJ2-5; D could derive from TRBD1 or TRBD2 (6 bases each). The CDR3 spans 13 residues. The V gene's germline CDR1 is SSHAT and CDR2 FNYEAQ (reference sequence). The CDR3 nucleotides read TGTGCTACCGCTTGGGGGGCTGGAGAGACCCAGTACTTC. Amino acid sequence: CATAWGAGETQYF. Together with reference TRBV7-7 and TRBJ2-5, the CDR3 gives the full variable domain: GAGVSQSPRYKVTKRGQDVTLRCDPISSHATLYWYQQALGQGPEFLTYFNYEAQPDKSGLPSDRFSAERPEGSISTLTIQRTEQRDSAMYRCATAWGAGETQYFGPGTRLLVL.

This clone was found a few times. V and J are TRBV4-1 and TRBJ2-7; TRBD2 agrees at 7 bases. The germline CDR1 and CDR2 sequences are MGHRA and YSYEKL. The CDR3 runs 13 residues. V lost 4 bases and J lost 5; bases outside the gene matches: 5. CDR3 sequence reads: CASSRTSEDEQYF. CDR3 sequence (DNA): TGCGCCAGCAGCCGCACTAGCGAGGACGAGCAGTACTTC.

This clone showed up just a few times. The chain combines TRBV27 with TRBJ2-7, with 9 bases that match TRBD1. In germline, CDR1 is MNHEY, CDR2 SMNVEV (reference sequence). J lost 0 bases, V lost 5 bases, and 5 bases had no gene match. This CDR3 comprises 15 residues. CDR3: CASSLGTGYSYEQYF. The CDR3 bases are TGTGCCAGCAGTCTCGGGACAGGGTACTCCTACGAGCAGTACTTC.

The chain recombines TRBV14 with TRBJ2-2, with D uncertain. The germline V gene encodes CDR1 SGHDN and CDR2 FVKESK. The CDR3 loop spans 11 amino acids. V lost 3 bases and J 7 bases, leaving 3 bases between the germline ends. CDR3: CASSQYGELFF. CDR3 nucleotides: TGTGCCAGCAGCCAGTACGGGGAGCTGTTTTTT.

The rearrangement uses TRBV27 and TRBJ1-2; D gene ambiguous. CDR3 length: 14 residues. V was cut by 5 bases and J by 1 base, with 11 bases left in between. The V gene's germline CDR1 is MNHEY and CDR2 SMNVEV (reference sequence). In nucleotides, the CDR3 is TGTGCCAGCAGTGCCGGGCGATTTAACTATGGCTACACCTTC. This codes for CASSAGRFNYGYTF.

The chain uses TRBV30 and TRBJ2-1; TRBD2 aligns across 10 bases. V shed 4 bases, J shed 9 bases, and the junction held 12 bases outside the gene matches. This CDR3 has 15 residues. Germline loops: CDR1 GTSNPN, CDR2 SVGIG (reference sequence). The CDR3 nucleotides are TGTGCCTGGACCCTCGGGCTAGCGGGGGTAGGTGAGCAGTTCTTC. Protein: CAWTLGLAGVGEQFF. The full variable domain, with the rest looked up from reference TRBV30 and TRBJ2-1, is SQTIHQWPATLVQPVGSPLSLECTVEGTSNPNLYWYRQAAGRGLQLLFYSVGIGQISSEVPQNLSASRPQDRQFILSSKKLLLSDSGFYLCAWTLGLAGVGEQFFGPGTRLTVL.

The V call is TRBV7-2, the J call TRBJ1-6; D unresolved. The V and J ends lost 0 bases and 10 bases respectively, with 7 bases between them. The CDR3 is 13 amino acids. Germline V gene lookup returns CDR1 SGHTA and CDR2 FQGNSA. CDR3 bases: TGTGCCAGCAGCTTAGCATACGGGTCACCCCTCCACTTT. Translated, it gives CASSLAYGSPLHF.

The chain recombines TRBV6-6 with TRBJ2-7, with D unresolved. Germline CDR1 MNHNY, CDR2 SVGAGI (reference sequence). This CDR3 contains 14 residues. V dropped 7 bases and J dropped 7 bases, with 20 bases sitting between them. The CDR3 DNA reads TGTGCCAGCAAGGGTGGCTTCTCTAATACTGAGCAGTACTTC. Translated, it gives CASKGGFSNTEQYF.

The J gene is TRBJ2-7, the V gene TRBV7-2; 8 nucleotides align to TRBD2. The germline V gene encodes CDR1 SGHTA and CDR2 FQGNSA. The CDR3 is 14 amino acids. V was clipped by 4 bases and J by 1 base; unmatched bases: 3. The CDR3 here is CASSYPGGSYEQYF. The CDR3 DNA is TGTGCCAGCAGCTACCCGGGGGGGTCCTACGAGCAGTACTTC.

The rearrangement joins TRBV6-5 to TRBJ1-2; 7 nucleotides align to TRBD1. There are 12 residues in the CDR3. The germline V gene encodes CDR1 MNHEY and CDR2 SVGAGI. J gave up 7 bases and V 6 bases, and 5 bases lay outside the gene matches. Here the CDR3 reads CASSDRDGGYTF. The CDR3 region has the DNA TGTGCCAGCAGCGACAGGGATGGTGGCTACACCTTC.

This chain connects TRBV7-2 to TRBJ2-7, with D unclear. The CDR3 is 14 amino acids. CDR1 is SGHTA, CDR2 FQGNSA, per germline. Trimming took 5 bases from V and 0 from J, leaving 11 bases between them. Here the CDR3 DNA reads TGTGCCAGCAGCCCTGCCTCTAGCTCCTACGAGCAGTACTTC. Encoded protein: CASSPASSSYEQYF.

The gene calls are TRBV5-1 and TRBJ2-5, with 9 bases identical to TRBD2. Germline V gene data show CDR1 as SGHRS and CDR2 as YFSETQ. The V and J ends lost 3 bases and 5 bases, in that order; junction bases with no gene match: 5. The CDR3 has 14 residues. CDR3 sequence reads: CASSSGTSWETQYF. CDR3 sequence (DNA): TGCGCCAGCAGCTCCGGGACTAGCTGGGAGACCCAGTACTTC.